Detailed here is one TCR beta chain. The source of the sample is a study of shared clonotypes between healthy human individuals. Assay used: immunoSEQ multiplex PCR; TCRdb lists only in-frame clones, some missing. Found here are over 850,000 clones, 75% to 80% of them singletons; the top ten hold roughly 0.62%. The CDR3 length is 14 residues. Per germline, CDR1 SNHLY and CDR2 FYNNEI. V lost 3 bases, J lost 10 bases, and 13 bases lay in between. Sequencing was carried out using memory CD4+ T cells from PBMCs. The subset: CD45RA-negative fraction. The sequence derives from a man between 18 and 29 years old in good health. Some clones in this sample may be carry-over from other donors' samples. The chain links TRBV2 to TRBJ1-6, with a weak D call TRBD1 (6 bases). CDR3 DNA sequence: TGTGCCAGCAGTGAGAGCAGGGGATACTCACCCCTCCACTTT. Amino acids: CASSESRGYSPLHF.